These 17 T cell receptor beta chains share one sample of origin, sequenced in a study of control samples from healthy donors and cancer patients. Sequenced by immunoSEQ multiplex PCR; TCRdb stores in-frame clones only, minus some. The repertoire holds about 82,000 clones, with around nine tenths as singletons. Source material: blood. The receptors here all came from a man aged 50 to 60 in good health.

The genes are TRBV30 and TRBJ1-6, with D possibly TRBD1 on 5 matching bases. The CDR3 length is 16 residues. The V and J ends lost 4 bases and 0 bases respectively, with 13 bases between them. Germline loops: CDR1 GTSNPN, CDR2 SVGIG (reference sequence). The chain's CDR3 is CAWTIMGGSYNSPLHF. The DNA of the CDR3 is TGTGCCTGGACGATTATGGGGGGCTCCTATAATTCACCCCTCCACTTT. Using reference TRBV30 and TRBJ1-6 for the parts outside the CDR3, the full variable domain is SQTIHQWPATLVQPVGSPLSLECTVEGTSNPNLYWYRQAAGRGLQLLFYSVGIGQISSEVPQNLSASRPQDRQFILSSKKLLLSDSGFYLCAWTIMGGSYNSPLHFGNGTRLTVT.

The V gene is TRBV7-2, the J gene TRBJ2-7; D is unresolved. Germline loops: CDR1 SGHTA, CDR2 FQGNSA. The CDR3 loop spans 14 amino acids. Trimming removed 2 bases from V and 0 bases from J, with 8 bases in between. The CDR3 reads CASSLLSSSYEQYF. DNA of the CDR3: TGTGCCAGCAGCTTACTCTCTAGCTCCTACGAGCAGTACTTC. Full variable domain (remainder filled in from reference TRBV7-2 and TRBJ2-7): GAGVSQSPSNKVTEKGKDVELRCDPISGHTALYWYRQSLGQGLEFLIYFQGNSAPDKSGLPSDRFSAERTGGSVSTLTIQRTQQEDSAVYLCASSLLSSSYEQYFGPGTRLTVT.

The chain uses TRBV10-3 and TRBJ1-1, with D unresolved. The CDR3 is 14 amino acids. Trimming left V 0 bases short and J 3 bases short, with 8 bases between. Germline-derived CDR1 and CDR2 are ENHRY and SYGVKD. The CDR3 DNA is TGTGCCATCAGTGAGTCGGGAGGGCACACTGAAGCTTTCTTT. Translated, it gives CAISESGGHTEAFF.

This clone was observed a single time. CDR3 in DNA: TGTGCCAGCAGCGATACAGGGTCTGGCCCCGGGGAGCTGTTTTTT. Protein product: CASSDTGSGPGELFF. The chain has TRBV9 and TRBJ2-2; tentatively, D is TRBD1 (6 bases). CDR3 length equals 15 residues. Trimming shortened V by 3 bases and J by 6 bases, and 15 bases separated the two germline ends. Germline V lookup: CDR1 SGDLS, CDR2 YYNGEE. The variable domain in full, with the rest retrieved from reference TRBV9 and TRBJ2-2, is DSGVTQTPKHLITATGQRVTLRCSPRSGDLSVYWYQQSLDQGLQFLIQYYNGEERAKGNILERFSAQQFPDLHSELNLSSLELGDSALYFCASSDTGSGPGELFFGEGSRLTVL.

The rearrangement links TRBV7-9 to TRBJ2-1, with TRBD2 matching over 13 bases. Per germline, CDR1 SEHNR and CDR2 FQNEAQ (reference sequence). The V gene end was trimmed by 5 bases and the J gene end by 2 bases; junction bases not matched to a gene: 6. The CDR3 consists of 17 residues. The CDR3 loop is CASSGTGTSGTYNEQFF. In DNA form, the CDR3 reads TGTGCCAGCAGCGGAACCGGGACTAGCGGGACCTACAATGAGCAGTTCTTC.

This clone was recorded once. The rearrangement links TRBV27 to TRBJ1-1, with 7 bases lining up with TRBD1. Germline CDR1 reads MNHEY; CDR2 reads SMNVEV (reference sequence). The CDR3 extends over 14 amino acids. With 2 bases clipped from V and 1 base from J, the junction kept 1 base outside the gene matches. In DNA, the CDR3 is TGTGCCAGCAGTTTAAAGGGGGCGAACACTGAAGCTTTCTTT. It specifies CASSLKGANTEAFF.

This chain joins TRBV30 and TRBJ1-1; D gene uncertain. The length of the CDR3 is 14 residues. Germline-derived CDR1 and CDR2 are GTSNPN and SVGIG (reference sequence). V lost 3 bases to trimming and J lost 4 bases, with 15 bases between them. The CDR3 loop is CAWRGTQVGTEAFF. The CDR3 DNA reads as TGTGCCTGGAGGGGCACCCAGGTAGGCACTGAAGCTTTCTTT.

With respect to this clone: Other DNA sequences in the same sample also yield this CDR3. The chain joins TRBV5-3 to TRBJ2-6, with a tentative D call TRBD1 (5 bases). TRBV5-3 counts as an open reading frame of uncertain function. CDR3 size: 17 residues. V was trimmed by 4 bases and J by 2 bases, leaving 16 bases between them. In DNA form, the CDR3 reads TGTGCCAGAAGCCAACGACAGAGGCTGGCTGGGGCCAACGTCCTGACTTTC. This translates into CARSQRQRLAGANVLTF.

The chain recombines TRBV11-1 with TRBJ2-3, with TRBD2 matching 8 bases. J lost 3 bases, V lost 4 bases, and 6 bases had no gene match. Germline assignment: CDR1 SGHAT and CDR2 FQDESV (reference sequence). CDR3 length: 15 residues. CDR3 in amino acids: CASSSERGRTDTQYF. CDR3 nucleotide sequence: TGTGCCAGCAGCTCCGAGCGGGGGAGGACAGATACGCAGTATTTT.

This clone was seen a few times. This chain uses TRBV10-3 with TRBJ1-1, with no clear D. Germline CDR1 and CDR2: ENHRY and SYGVKD. The germline V and J ends were trimmed by 6 bases and 1 base, with 9 bases remaining between them. This CDR3 has 13 residues. This CDR3 is CAIRGQQNTEAFF. CDR3 coding DNA: TGTGCCATCAGGGGCCAACAGAACACTGAAGCTTTCTTT.

The J gene is TRBJ2-7, the V gene TRBV5-4; tentatively, D is TRBD1 (5 bases). Germline CDR1 is SGHNT and CDR2 is YYREEE (reference sequence). Trimming removed 3 bases at V and 0 bases at J, with 7 bases between. This CDR3 comprises 13 residues. Written as DNA, the CDR3 is TGTGCCAGCAGCTCCAGGGTCTCCTACGAGCAGTACTTC. Translated: CASSSRVSYEQYF.

The gene calls are TRBV5-4 and TRBJ1-6; D is unclear. This CDR3 is 16 amino acids long. In germline, CDR1 is SGHNT, CDR2 YYREEE (reference sequence). The germline V and J ends were trimmed by 4 bases and 5 bases, with 16 bases remaining between them. CDR3 in amino acids: CASSRVMEGDNSPLHF. The CDR3 DNA follows: TGTGCCAGCAGCCGCGTCATGGAGGGAGATAATTCACCCCTCCACTTT.

The chain uses TRBV10-3 and TRBJ2-7; TRBD1 matches at 8 bases. Germline V gene lookup returns CDR1 ENHRY and CDR2 SYGVKD. The CDR3 spans 12 residues. V was pared by 4 bases and J by 5 bases, with 1 base of the junction left unmatched. The CDR3 DNA sequence: TGTGCCATCAGTGTGGACAGGGACGAGCAGTACTTC. It yields the protein CAISVDRDEQYF.

This clone was counted between two and nine times. V usage is TRBV4-1 and J usage is TRBJ2-1; 12 bases align to TRBD2. Germline CDR1 MGHRA, CDR2 YSYEKL. This CDR3 is built from 17 residues. V lost 6 bases, J lost 9 bases, and 15 bases stayed unmatched. Here the CDR3 reads CASRSRASGGASVEQFF. CDR3 bases: TGCGCCAGCAGATCCCGGGCTAGCGGGGGGGCCAGTGTTGAGCAGTTCTTC.

This chain connects TRBV6-1 to TRBJ1-2, with D perhaps TRBD1 (5 bases). CDR3 length equals 14 residues. CDR1 is MNHNS and CDR2 is SASEGT in the germline V gene. The ends were cut back, 3 bases at V and 0 bases at J, with 8 bases in the middle. The CDR3 loop is CASSEGGSNYGYTF. CDR3 DNA: TGTGCCAGCAGTGAGGGGGGTTCTAACTATGGCTACACCTTC.

CDR3 sequence reads: CASSRGGWGSPLHF. The CDR3 coding sequence is TGTGCCAGCAGCCGGGGAGGGTGGGGTTCACCCCTCCACTTT. The chain couples TRBV7-2 to TRBJ1-6; no firm D call. The CDR3 covers 14 residues. Trimming stripped 5 bases from V and 9 bases from J, with 14 bases between. Germline values: CDR1 SGHTA, CDR2 FQGNSA.

The gene calls are TRBV2 and TRBJ1-5; no firm D call. This CDR3 is 14 amino acids long. From germline, CDR1 is SNHLY and CDR2 FYNNEI. V was cut by 4 bases and J by 2 bases, with 9 bases left in between. CDR3 amino acids: CASSGQSRNQPQHF. CDR3 nucleotides: TGTGCCAGCAGTGGGCAGAGTCGCAATCAGCCCCAGCATTTT. The full variable domain, rest sourced from reference TRBV2 and TRBJ1-5, is EPEVTQTPSHQVTQMGQEVILRCVPISNHLYFYWYRQILGQKVEFLVSFYNNEISEKSEIFDDQFSVERPDGSNFTLKIRSTKLEDSAMYFCASSGQSRNQPQHFGDGTRLSIL.